A single T cell receptor (beta chain) is shown here with its context. Its cognate antigen has yet to be identified. No qualities accompany the bases; no much larger clone lies one base away. Peripheral blood CD8+ and CD4+ T cells from healthy donors, Susac syndrome patients and multiple sclerosis patients were profiled by high-throughput TCR beta sequencing. Treatment-naive patients with stable or active relapsing-remitting disease fulfilling revised McDonald criteria were used as multiple sclerosis controls. CD8+ TEMRA cells were enriched by FACS, while bulk CD8+ and CD4+ T cells were purified by magnetic negative isolation. Blood was drawn into EDTA tubes, processed within 24 hours, and PBMCs were isolated by density gradient centrifugation. PBMCs destined for TCR sequencing were cryopreserved in liquid nitrogen and later thawed in a 37 °C water bath. The sorted or isolated CD4+, CD8+ and CD8+ TEMRA cells had a purity of 90% or higher.

This sample is drawn from a study of CD8 T cells in Susac syndrome (dated by TCRdb to between 2019 and 2020). About the full investigation: The study used repertoire sequencing to test whether antigen drove CD8+ T cell activation and differentiation in Susac syndrome. Findings and caveats that apply to the study as a whole: The study acknowledged that relatively few individuals were included in the TCR sequencing and HLA analysis.

RNA was extracted with the RNeasy kit and roughly 0.45 to 1 ug was reverse transcribed using random hexamers. The immunoSEQ multiplex PCR assay, covering 54 Vbeta and 13 Jbeta segments, was used to amplify TCR beta CDR3 regions. PCR amplification bias was corrected by using a synthetic template baseline for primer optimization and computational correction. In the original analysis: Only productive sequences were kept, with reads annotated to V, D and J genes according to IMGT and analyzed in immunoSEQ Analyzer. Clonality was computed as one minus Shannon entropy normalized by log2 of the number of productive unique sequences. Public and private clones were assessed among the 100 most prevalent clones of each patient and control. Clones were defined as Susac-specific if absent from the healthy and MS cohorts, from 1052 published viral clones and from other ImmuneACCESS disease sequences. TCRdb's own reprocessing of the public reads used fastp at Q25 and MiXCR and kept productive beta chains. Identical CDR3 proteins give one entry, which carries the most common genes and DNA. TCRdb's processing, not the study's, gives the V and J calls here. Within this sample are roughly 150,000 distinct CDR3 sequences, with approximately 95% of them counted one time only. The top ten hold 0.08% to 0.095% of the sample.

The germline V gene (reference sequence) yields SEHNR for CDR1 and FQNEAQ for CDR2. The CDR3 measures 19 amino acids from cysteine to phenylalanine. Here the CDR3 DNA is all that survives: 57 bases in frame from base 1. Trimming removed 4 bases from V and 2 bases from J; the gene matches leave 14 bases unexplained. The sequence was collected from a human donor with multiple sclerosis. The source material was CD4+ T cells from PBMCs. Rearrangement joined TRBV7-9 to TRBJ2-5; 12 bases in the junction line up with TRBD2. The DNA reads as follows: TGTGCCAGCAGCTCAAAGATGCCGACTAGCGGGAGTAGACAAGAGACCCAGTACTTC. Its protein reads: CASSSKMPTSGSRQETQYF.